This T cell receptor beta chain was sequenced for a study of blood T cells in healthy people across ages. No fewer than 6 million PBMCs went into each sample. The CDR3 is 16 amino acids. V was clipped by 4 bases and J by 1 base; unmatched bases: 9. Germline lookup yields CDR1 SNHLY and CDR2 FYNNEI. A second PCR, run for about 6 to 12 cycles, used a sample-barcoded 5' primer plus a J-beta primer mix. Unique molecular identifiers of 12 random nucleotides labeled each cDNA. Every sample gave at least 2.5 million paired-end reads containing CDR3. TCRdb analysed the 5' RACE reads with MiXCR anew, one entry per CDR3 protein. Of about 830,000 distinct CDR3 sequences detected, approximately 59% appear once; the ten largest clones hold 25% to 30%.

Sequencing used blood. The V call is TRBV2, the J call TRBJ2-5; 7 bases are shared with TRBD2. This TCR derives from a man aged 25 to 40 in good health. CDR3 DNA sequence: TGTGCCAGCAGTGTCCTACCCGGGGAGGGCCAAGAGACCCAGTACTTC. Translated: CASSVLPGEGQETQYF.